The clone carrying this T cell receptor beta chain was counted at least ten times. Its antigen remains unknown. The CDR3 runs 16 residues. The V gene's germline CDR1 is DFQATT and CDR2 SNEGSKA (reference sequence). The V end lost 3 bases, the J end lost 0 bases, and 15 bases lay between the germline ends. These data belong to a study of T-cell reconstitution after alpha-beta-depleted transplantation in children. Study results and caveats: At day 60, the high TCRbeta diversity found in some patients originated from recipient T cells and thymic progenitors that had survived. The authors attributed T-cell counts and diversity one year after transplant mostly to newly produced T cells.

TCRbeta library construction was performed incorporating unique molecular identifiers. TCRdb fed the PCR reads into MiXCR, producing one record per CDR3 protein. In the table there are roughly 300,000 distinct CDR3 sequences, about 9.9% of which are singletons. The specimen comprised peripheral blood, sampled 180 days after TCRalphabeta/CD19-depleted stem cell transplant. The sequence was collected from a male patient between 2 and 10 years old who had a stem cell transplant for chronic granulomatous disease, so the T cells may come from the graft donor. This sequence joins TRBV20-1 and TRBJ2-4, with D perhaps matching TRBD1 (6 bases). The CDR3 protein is CSASHQGILAKNIQYF. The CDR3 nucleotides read TGCAGTGCTAGTCACCAGGGGATTCTAGCCAAAAACATTCAGTACTTC.